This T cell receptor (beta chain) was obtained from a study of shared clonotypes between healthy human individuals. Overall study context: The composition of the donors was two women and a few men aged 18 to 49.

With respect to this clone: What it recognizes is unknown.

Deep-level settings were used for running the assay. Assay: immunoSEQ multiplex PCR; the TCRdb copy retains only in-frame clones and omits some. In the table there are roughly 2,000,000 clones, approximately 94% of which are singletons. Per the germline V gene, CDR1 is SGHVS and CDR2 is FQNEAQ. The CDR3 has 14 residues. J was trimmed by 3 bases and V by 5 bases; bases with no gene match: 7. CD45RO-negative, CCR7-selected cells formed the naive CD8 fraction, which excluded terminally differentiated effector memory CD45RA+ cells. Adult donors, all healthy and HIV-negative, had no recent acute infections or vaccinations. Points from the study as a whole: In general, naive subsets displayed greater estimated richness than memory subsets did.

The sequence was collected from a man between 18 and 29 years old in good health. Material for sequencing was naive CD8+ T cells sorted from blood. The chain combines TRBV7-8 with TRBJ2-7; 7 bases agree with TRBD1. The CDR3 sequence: CASSEGALFYEQYF. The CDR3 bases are TGTGCCAGCAGCGAGGGGGCTCTTTTCTACGAGCAGTACTTC.